The clone carrying this TCR beta chain was counted at least ten times. Per germline, CDR1 SGHRS and CDR2 YFSETQ. V dropped 4 bases and J dropped 4; count of bases not matched to a gene: 6. This CDR3 spans 14 amino acids. The time point denotes: longitudinal time-point 2. This sample is drawn from a study of neurological immune-mediated disorders. The cDNA came from 5'RACE, which used 10-nucleotide random UMIs. Each CDR3 protein gets one entry after TCRdb re-called the 5' RACE reads with MiXCR. The sample consists of some 45,000 distinct CDR3 sequences, around 13% of them appearing once. This sequence joins TRBV5-1 and TRBJ1-1; 8 bases map to TRBD1. Sample: PBMCs. The source of this sequence is a male donor with HTLV-1-associated myelopathy (HAM/TSP). DNA of the CDR3: TGCGCCAGCAGCCTCTCAGGGGGCATCACTGAAGCTTTCTTT. Its protein product is CASSLSGGITEAFF. Full variable domain (missing parts from reference TRBV5-1 and TRBJ1-1): KAGVTQTPRYLIKTRGQQVTLSCSPISGHRSVSWYQQTPGQGLQFLFEYFSETQRNKGNFPGRFSGRQFSNSRSEMNVSTLELGDSALYLCASSLSGGITEAFFGQGTRLTVV.